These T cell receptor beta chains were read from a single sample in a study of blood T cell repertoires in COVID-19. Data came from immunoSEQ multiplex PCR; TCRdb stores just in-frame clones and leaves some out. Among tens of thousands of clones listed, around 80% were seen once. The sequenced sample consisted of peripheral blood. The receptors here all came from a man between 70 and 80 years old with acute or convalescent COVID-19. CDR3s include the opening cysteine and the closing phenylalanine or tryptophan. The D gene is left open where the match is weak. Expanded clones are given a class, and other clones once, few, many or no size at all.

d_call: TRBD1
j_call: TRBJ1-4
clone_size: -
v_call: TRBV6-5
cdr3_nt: TGTGCCAGCAACGCAGGGGGACGTCATAATGAAAAACTGTTTTTT
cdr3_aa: CASNAGGRHNEKLFF

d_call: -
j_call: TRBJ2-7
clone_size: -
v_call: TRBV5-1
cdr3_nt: TGCGCCAGCAGCCAACTTTTCCCGGGTCGCTCCTACGAGCAGTACTTC
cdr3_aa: CASSQLFPGRSYEQYF

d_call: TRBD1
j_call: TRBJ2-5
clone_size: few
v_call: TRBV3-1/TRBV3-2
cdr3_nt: TGTGCCAGCAGCCAAACCGACAGGGAGGAGACCCAGTACTTC
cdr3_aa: CASSQTDREETQYF

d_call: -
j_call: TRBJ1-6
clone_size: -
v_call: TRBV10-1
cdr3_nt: TGCGCCAGCAGTCTGCAGGGATTTGCTTCACCCCTCCACTTT
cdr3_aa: CASSLQGFASPLHF

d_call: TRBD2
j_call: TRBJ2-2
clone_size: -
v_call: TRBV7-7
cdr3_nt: TGTGCCAGCAGCTCAGGACTAGCGGGCACCGGGGAGCTGTTTTTT
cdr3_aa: CASSSGLAGTGELFF

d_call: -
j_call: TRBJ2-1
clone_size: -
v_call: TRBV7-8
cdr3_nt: TGTGCCAGCAGCCTCGGAGGTGGGCAGTTCTTC
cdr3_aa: CASSLGGGQFF

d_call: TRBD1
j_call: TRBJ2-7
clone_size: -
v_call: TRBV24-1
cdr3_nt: TGTGCCACCAGTGATTCGGGGGACAGGGGACACGAGCAGTACTTC
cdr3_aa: CATSDSGDRGHEQYF

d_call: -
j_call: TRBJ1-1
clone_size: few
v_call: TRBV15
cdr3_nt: TGTGCCACCACTGAGAGGGCCAACACTGAAGCTTTCTTT
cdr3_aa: CATTERANTEAFF

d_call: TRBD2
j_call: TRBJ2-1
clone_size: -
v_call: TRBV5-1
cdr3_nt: TGCGCCAGCAGCCTGGGGCGGGGGGACGGTGAGCAGTTCTTC
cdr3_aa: CASSLGRGDGEQFF

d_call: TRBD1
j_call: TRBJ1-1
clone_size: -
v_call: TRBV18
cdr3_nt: TGTGCCAGCTCACAAGACAGGGCTATGAACACTGAAGCTTTCTTT
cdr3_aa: CASSQDRAMNTEAFF

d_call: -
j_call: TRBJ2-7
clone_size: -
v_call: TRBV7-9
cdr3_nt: TGTGCCAGCAGCTTAACTAGTGGCGACGAGCAGTACTTC
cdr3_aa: CASSLTSGDEQYF

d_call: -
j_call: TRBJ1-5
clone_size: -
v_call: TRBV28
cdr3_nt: TGTGCCAGCAGTTCGCCTGCACCAGGGCAGCCCCAGCATTTT
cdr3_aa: CASSSPAPGQPQHF

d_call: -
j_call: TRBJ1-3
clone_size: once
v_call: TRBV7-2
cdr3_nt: TGTGCCAGCAGCTTAGCCCAGGGCCCGAGCTCTGGAAACACCATATATTTT
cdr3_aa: CASSLAQGPSSGNTIYF

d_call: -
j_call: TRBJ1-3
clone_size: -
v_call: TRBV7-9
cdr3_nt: TGTGCCAGCAGCTTACGGACAGTAAGCCAGGACACCATATATTTT
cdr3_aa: CASSLRTVSQDTIYF

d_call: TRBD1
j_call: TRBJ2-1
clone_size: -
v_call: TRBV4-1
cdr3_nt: TGCGCCAGCAGCCTGGACAGGGCCGACTACAATGAGCAGTTCTTC
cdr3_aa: CASSLDRADYNEQFF

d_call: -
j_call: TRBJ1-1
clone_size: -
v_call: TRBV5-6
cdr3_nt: TGTGCCAGCAGCCCAAAAGCAGGGGCCAACACTGAAGCTTTCTTT
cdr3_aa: CASSPKAGANTEAFF

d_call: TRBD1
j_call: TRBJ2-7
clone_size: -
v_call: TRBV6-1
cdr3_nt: TGTGCCAGCAGTGAACCAGGGGGAAAAGTTGAGCAGTACTTC
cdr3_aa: CASSEPGGKVEQYF

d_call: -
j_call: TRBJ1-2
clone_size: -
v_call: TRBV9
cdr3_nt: TGTGCCAGCAGCACGACAGGTTATGGCTACACCTTC
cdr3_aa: CASSTTGYGYTF

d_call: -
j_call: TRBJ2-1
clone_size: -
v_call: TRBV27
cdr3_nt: TGTGCCAGCAGTTTTGTCTCTCGCGATGAGCAGTTCTTC
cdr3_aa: CASSFVSRDEQFF

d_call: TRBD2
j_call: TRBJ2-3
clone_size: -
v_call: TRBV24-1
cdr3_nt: TGTGCCACCAGTGATTCCACTAGCGGGGGGTTAGATACGCAGTATTTT
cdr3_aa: CATSDSTSGGLDTQYF

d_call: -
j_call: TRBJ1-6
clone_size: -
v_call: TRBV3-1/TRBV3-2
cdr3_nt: TGTGCCAGCATCAAGGAGGCAGAATATTCACCCCTCCACTTT
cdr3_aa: CASIKEAEYSPLHF

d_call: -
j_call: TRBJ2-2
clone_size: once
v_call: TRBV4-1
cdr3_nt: TGCGCCAGCAGCGGGACTGGAACCGGGGAGCTGTTTTTT
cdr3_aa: CASSGTGTGELFF

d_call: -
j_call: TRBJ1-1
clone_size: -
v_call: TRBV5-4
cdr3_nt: TGTGCCAGCAGCTTGGCCGGGCCAGGGTATGAAGCTTTCTTT
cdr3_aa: CASSLAGPGYEAFF

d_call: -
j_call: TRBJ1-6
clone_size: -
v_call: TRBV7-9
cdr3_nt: TGTGCCAGCAGCTCCGCCGCAGGGCGGAATTCACCCCTCCACTTT
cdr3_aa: CASSSAAGRNSPLHF

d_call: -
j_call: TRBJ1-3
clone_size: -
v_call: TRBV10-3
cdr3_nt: TGTGCCATCAGTGAATTTAGAAACACCATATATTTT
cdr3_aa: CAISEFRNTIYF

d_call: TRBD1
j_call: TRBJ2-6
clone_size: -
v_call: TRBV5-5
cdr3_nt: TGTGCCAGCAGTTTTACCGGGACAGGAGTGTTTTCGGGGGCCAACGTCCTGACTTTC
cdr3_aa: CASSFTGTGVFSGANVLTF

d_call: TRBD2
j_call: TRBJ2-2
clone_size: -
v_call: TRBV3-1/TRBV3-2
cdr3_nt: TGTGCCAGCAGCCGAGGGACTAGCGGGACCGGGGAGCTGTTTTTT
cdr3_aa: CASSRGTSGTGELFF

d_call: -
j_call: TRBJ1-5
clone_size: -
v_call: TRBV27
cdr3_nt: TGTGCCAGCGCGCAGGGAGGGAGCAATCAGCCCCAGCATTTT
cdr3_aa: CASAQGGSNQPQHF

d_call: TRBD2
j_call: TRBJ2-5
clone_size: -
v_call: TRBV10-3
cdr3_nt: TGTGCCATCAGTGTCGGGGGGGCCCCAGAGACCCAGTACTTC
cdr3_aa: CAISVGGAPETQYF

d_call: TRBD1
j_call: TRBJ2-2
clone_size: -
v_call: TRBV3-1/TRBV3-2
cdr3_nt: TGTGCCAGCAGCCAAACTACAGGGGCCGGGGAGCTGTTTTTT
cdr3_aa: CASSQTTGAGELFF

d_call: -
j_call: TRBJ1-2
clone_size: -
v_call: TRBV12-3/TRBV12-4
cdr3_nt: TGTGCCAGCAGTTTTTCCGGAGGGTATGGCTACACCTTC
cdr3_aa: CASSFSGGYGYTF

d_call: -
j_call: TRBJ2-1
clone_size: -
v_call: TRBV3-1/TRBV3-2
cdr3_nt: TGTGCCAGCAGCCAGCTGACTAGGGAAGGGGATGAGCAGTTCTTC
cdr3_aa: CASSQLTREGDEQFF

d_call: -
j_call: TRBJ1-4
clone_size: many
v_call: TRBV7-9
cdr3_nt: TGTGCCAGCAGCTCCCATGGGGGGGGGATGGCCGAAAAACTGTTTTTT
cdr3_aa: CASSSHGGGMAEKLFF

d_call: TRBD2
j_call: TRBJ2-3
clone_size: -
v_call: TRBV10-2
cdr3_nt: TGCGCCAGCAGCCCTAGCGGGCGCACAGATACGCAGTATTTT
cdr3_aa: CASSPSGRTDTQYF

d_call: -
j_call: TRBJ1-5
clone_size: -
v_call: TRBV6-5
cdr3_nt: TGTGCCAGCACTCAAAGGGGCTTGGGTCAGCCCCAGCATTTT
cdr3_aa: CASTQRGLGQPQHF

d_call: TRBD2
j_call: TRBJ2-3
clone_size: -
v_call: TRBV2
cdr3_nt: TGTGCCAGCCCCACTAGCGGGGGGGCCGAGCGGTCAGATACGCAGTATTTT
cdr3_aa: CASPTSGGAERSDTQYF

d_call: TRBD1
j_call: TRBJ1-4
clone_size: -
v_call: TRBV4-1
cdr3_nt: TGCGCCTCATCGGACAGGCCCCGGGTTGATGAAAAACTGTTTTTT
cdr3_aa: CASSDRPRVDEKLFF

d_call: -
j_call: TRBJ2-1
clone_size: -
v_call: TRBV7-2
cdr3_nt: TGTGCCAGCAGCTTAGCGGGGGGGCGGTACAATGAGCAGTTCTTC
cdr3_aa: CASSLAGGRYNEQFF

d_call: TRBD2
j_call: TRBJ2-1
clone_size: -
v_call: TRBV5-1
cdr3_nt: TGCGCCAGCAGCTTTTTAGCGGGGAGTGAGCAGTTCTTC
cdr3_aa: CASSFLAGSEQFF

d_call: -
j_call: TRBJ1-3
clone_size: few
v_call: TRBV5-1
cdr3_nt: TGCGCCAGCAGCTGGACGGGAGAAGGAAACACCATATATTTT
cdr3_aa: CASSWTGEGNTIYF

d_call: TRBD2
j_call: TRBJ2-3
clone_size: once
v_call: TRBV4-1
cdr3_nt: TGCGCCAGCAGCCAAGATGGGAGGGGAACAGATACGCAGTATTTT
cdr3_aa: CASSQDGRGTDTQYF

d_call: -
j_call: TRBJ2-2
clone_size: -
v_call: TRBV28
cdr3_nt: TGTGCCAGCAGTTCCCCGGGGTACACCGGGGAGCTGTTTTTT
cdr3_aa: CASSSPGYTGELFF

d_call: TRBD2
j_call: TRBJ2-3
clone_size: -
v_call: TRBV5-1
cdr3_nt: TGCGCCAGCAGAACTAGCGGGGGGGCCGGGGATACGCAGTATTTT
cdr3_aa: CASRTSGGAGDTQYF

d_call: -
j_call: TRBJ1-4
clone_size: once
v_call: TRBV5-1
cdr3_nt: TGCGCCAGCAGCTTGAGAGGGCTGGGGGAAAAACTGTTTTTT
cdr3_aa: CASSLRGLGEKLFF

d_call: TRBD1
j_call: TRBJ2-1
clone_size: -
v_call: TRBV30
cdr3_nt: TGTGCCTGGACAGGGGGTGGGAACGTGCAGTTCTTC
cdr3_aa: CAWTGGGNVQFF

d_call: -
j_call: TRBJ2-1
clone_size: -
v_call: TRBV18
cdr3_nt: TGTGCCAGCTCACCACCTAACTACAATGAGCAGTTCTTC
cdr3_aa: CASSPPNYNEQFF

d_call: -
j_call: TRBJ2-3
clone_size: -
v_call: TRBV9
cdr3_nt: TGTGCCAGCAGCGATAGCCGCACAGATACGCAGTATTTT
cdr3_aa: CASSDSRTDTQYF

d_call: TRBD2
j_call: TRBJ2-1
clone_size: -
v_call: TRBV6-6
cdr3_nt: TGTGCCAGCAGCCGACTAGCGGGGGTGGATGAGCAGTTCTTC
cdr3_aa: CASSRLAGVDEQFF

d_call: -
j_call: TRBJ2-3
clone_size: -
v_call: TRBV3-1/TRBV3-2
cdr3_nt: TGTGCCAGCAGCCCCCATGGTAGGGGGAGTACGCAGTATTTT
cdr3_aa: CASSPHGRGSTQYF

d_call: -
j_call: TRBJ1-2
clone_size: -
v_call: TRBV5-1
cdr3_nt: TGCGCCAGCAGCCTTCGGCGGGGAAACTATGGCTACACCTTC
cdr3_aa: CASSLRRGNYGYTF

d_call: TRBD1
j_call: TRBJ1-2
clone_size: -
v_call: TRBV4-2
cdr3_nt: TGTGCCAGCAGCCAAGAAAGGACAGGAATCTATGGCTACACCTTC
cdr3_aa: CASSQERTGIYGYTF

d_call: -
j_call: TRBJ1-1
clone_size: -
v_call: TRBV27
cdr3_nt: TGTGCCAGCAGTTCGGGGGGAAGCACTGAAGCTTTCTTT
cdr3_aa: CASSSGGSTEAFF

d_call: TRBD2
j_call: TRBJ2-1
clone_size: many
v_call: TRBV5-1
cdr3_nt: TGCGCCAGCAGCTTGGATAGCGGGGGAGAGCAGTTCTTC
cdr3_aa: CASSLDSGGEQFF

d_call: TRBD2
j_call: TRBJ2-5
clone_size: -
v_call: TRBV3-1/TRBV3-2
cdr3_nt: TGTGCCAGCAGCCTTCGTAGCGGGGGCCGGGTGTTAGAGACCCAGTACTTC
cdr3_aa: CASSLRSGGRVLETQYF

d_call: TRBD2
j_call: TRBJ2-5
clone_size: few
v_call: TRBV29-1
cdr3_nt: TGCAGCGTTCTAAGCGGGGGTAGAGAGACCCAGTACTTC
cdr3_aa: CSVLSGGRETQYF

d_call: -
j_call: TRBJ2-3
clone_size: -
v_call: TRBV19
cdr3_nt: TGTGCCAGTAGTATAGACAGTTCTAGCACAGATACGCAGTATTTT
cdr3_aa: CASSIDSSSTDTQYF

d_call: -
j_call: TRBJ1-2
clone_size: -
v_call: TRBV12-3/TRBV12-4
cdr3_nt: TGTGCCAGCAGTTTGGGGGGGTTCTATGGCTACACCTTC
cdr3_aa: CASSLGGFYGYTF

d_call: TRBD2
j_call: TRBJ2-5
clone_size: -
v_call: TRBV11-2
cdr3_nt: TGTGCCAGCAGCTCGGGACTAGCGGGGGGGCATAGCCCCCAGTACTTC
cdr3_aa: CASSSGLAGGHSPQYF